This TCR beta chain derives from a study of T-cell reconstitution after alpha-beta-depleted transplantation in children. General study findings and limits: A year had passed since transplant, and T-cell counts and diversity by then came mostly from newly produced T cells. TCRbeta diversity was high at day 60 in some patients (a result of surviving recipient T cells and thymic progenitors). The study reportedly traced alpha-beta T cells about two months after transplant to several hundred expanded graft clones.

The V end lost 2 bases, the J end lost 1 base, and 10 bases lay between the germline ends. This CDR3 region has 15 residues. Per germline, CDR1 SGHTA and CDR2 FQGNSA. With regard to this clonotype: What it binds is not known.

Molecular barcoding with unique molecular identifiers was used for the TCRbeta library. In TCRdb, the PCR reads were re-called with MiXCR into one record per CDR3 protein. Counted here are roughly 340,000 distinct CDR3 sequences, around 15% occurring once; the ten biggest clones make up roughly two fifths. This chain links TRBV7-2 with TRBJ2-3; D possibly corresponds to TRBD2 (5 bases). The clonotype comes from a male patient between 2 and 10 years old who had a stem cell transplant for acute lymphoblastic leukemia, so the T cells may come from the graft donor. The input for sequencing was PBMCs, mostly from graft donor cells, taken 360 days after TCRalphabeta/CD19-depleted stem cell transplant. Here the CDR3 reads CASSLLARGTDTQYF. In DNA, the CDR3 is TGTGCCAGCAGCTTACTGGCGCGGGGCACAGATACGCAGTATTTT.